This T cell receptor beta chain was found in a study of regulatory T cells in long-lasting Graves disease. HTBI primers from iRepertoire and Arm-PCR of CDR3 regions yielded the TCR beta libraries. TCRdb used MiXCR to reprocess the multiplex PCR reads, holding one entry per CDR3 protein. The sample holds about half a million distinct CDR3 sequences, more than 10% seen once. This clonotype was counted many times. Its specificity is not known. Study-level results: Persistent cases of Graves' showed reduced TCR diversity relative to newly diagnosed patients.

The V and J ends lost 6 bases and 5 bases respectively, with 20 bases between them. Germline CDR1 SNHLY, CDR2 FYNNEI. The CDR3 has 15 amino acids. Time point noted: newly diagnosed GD, antithyroid drugs for less than 3 months. PBMCs provided the RNA from which the TCR library was made. A further study also used this sample, focusing on T cells in Graves' hyperthyroidism and ophthalmopathy. That report notes: The majority of expanded thyroid clonotypes above 0.001 also appeared in blood.

V is TRBV2 and J is TRBJ2-7, with D tentatively TRBD2 (6 bases). The material sequenced was peripheral blood mononuclear cells (PBMCs), taken at new diagnosis, from a patient treated with antithyroid drugs. The sequence came from a woman in her 30s with Graves disease. For the CDR3, the DNA is TGTGCCAGCAGCATACCCTCGGGGGTCATCCACGAGCAGTACTTC. Translation gives CASSIPSGVIHEQYF.